Each of the 22 T cell receptor beta chains below was sequenced from the same sample in a study of shared clonotypes between healthy human individuals. Sequenced by immunoSEQ multiplex PCR; TCRdb stores in-frame clones only, minus some. In the table there are approximately 2.4 million clones, almost 96% of which are singletons. Sequences were obtained from naive CD4+ T cells sorted from blood. The subset: CD45RA+ positively selected. The receptor source for this set is a man aged 18 to 30 in good health.

The V and J genes are TRBV7-9 and TRBJ1-4; 9 bases align to TRBD1. Germline CDR1 is SEHNR and CDR2 is FQNEAQ (reference sequence). The V segment lost 5 bases and the J segment 4 bases; nucleotides outside the gene matches: 2. The CDR3 has 14 residues. The CDR3 DNA is TGTGCCAGCAGCGCGGACAGGGGTAATGAAAAACTGTTTTTT. Translating gives CASSADRGNEKLFF.

In DNA, the CDR3 is TGCGCCAGCAGCACAGGGGAAAAACTGTTTTTT. As protein: CASSTGEKLFF. The V and J genes are TRBV5-1 and TRBJ1-4; maybe TRBD1 (6 bases). The length of the CDR3 is 11 residues. Germline loops: CDR1 SGHRS, CDR2 YFSETQ. The V end was cut by 4 bases, the J end by 8 bases, with 6 bases between.

This clone was counted a single time. The chain joins TRBV5-1 to TRBJ1-5; 8 positions agree with TRBD1. The CDR3 contains 15 residues. The trim removed 4 bases at V and 6 bases at J, leaving 9 bases unmatched. Germline CDR1 is SGHRS and CDR2 is YFSETQ. DNA of the CDR3: TGCGCCAGCAGCCCCACGGACAGGGCGGTTCAGCCCCAGCATTTT. Translating gives CASSPTDRAVQPQHF.

V and J are TRBV5-1 and TRBJ2-7; D perhaps matches TRBD2 (6 bases). Trimming took 0 bases from V and 6 from J, leaving 13 bases between them. Germline CDR1 reads SGHRS; CDR2 reads YFSETQ. The CDR3 sequence is 14 residues long. DNA of the CDR3: TGCGCCAGCAGCTTGGCAGCAGGACTAAGCGAGCAGTACTTC. It translates to CASSLAAGLSEQYF.

This chain uses TRBV19 with TRBJ1-1, with D unresolved. The CDR3 is 14 amino acids. Germline CDR1 LNHDA, CDR2 SQIVND (reference sequence). Trimming took 6 bases from V and 0 from J, leaving 11 bases between them. DNA of the CDR3: TGTGCCAGTAGGCTGACACCCATGAACACTGAAGCTTTCTTT. Its translation: CASRLTPMNTEAFF.

The chain is built from TRBV6-5 and TRBJ2-1, with 8 bases that match TRBD2. The junction had 8 bases not matched to a gene; V was cut back by 5 bases and J by 5 bases. CDR1 and CDR2 (germline): MNHEY, SVGAGI. The CDR3 has 15 amino acids. The CDR3 bases are TGTGCCAGCAGTAGACCGGGACTAGGGAACAATGAGCAGTTCTTC. Its protein is CASSRPGLGNNEQFF.

CDR3 DNA: TGTGCCATCAGTGGTACCGGGACACCTGGGAATAATTCACCCCTCCACTTT. This gives the protein CAISGTGTPGNNSPLHF. V usage is TRBV10-3 and J usage is TRBJ1-6, with TRBD1 as a possible D gene (6 bases). There are 17 residues in the CDR3. Trimming cost V 4 bases and J 5 bases, with 18 bases left between them. The V gene's germline CDR1 is ENHRY and CDR2 SYGVKD.

The V gene is TRBV7-6, the J gene TRBJ2-2, with D perhaps given as TRBD1 or TRBD2 (5 bases each). The germline CDR1 and CDR2 sequences are SGHVS and FNYEAQ. Trimming took off 5 bases at V and 0 bases at J, with 13 bases between the two ends. This CDR3 comprises 16 residues. CDR3: CASSPTGTANTGELFF. CDR3 coding DNA: TGTGCCAGCAGCCCTACCGGGACGGCGAACACCGGGGAGCTGTTTTTT.

This chain links TRBV30 with TRBJ1-5; possibly TRBD1 for D (6 bases). Germline-derived CDR1 and CDR2 are GTSNPN and SVGIG (reference sequence). This CDR3 region has 12 residues. Deletions cut 4 bases from V and 6 bases from J, with 10 bases between. The CDR3 loop reads CAWNRVGQPQHF. The CDR3 DNA follows: TGTGCCTGGAACAGGGTGGGTCAGCCCCAGCATTTT. Combining the CDR3 with reference TRBV30 and TRBJ1-5 gives the whole variable domain SQTIHQWPATLVQPVGSPLSLECTVEGTSNPNLYWYRQAAGRGLQLLFYSVGIGQISSEVPQNLSASRPQDRQFILSSKKLLLSDSGFYLCAWNRVGQPQHFGDGTRLSIL.

Concerning this clone itself: Distinct nucleotide sequences in the sample also encode this CDR3. V usage is TRBV5-1 and J usage is TRBJ1-3; D is ambiguous. The CDR3 runs 13 residues. CDR1 and CDR2 from the germline V gene are SGHRS and YFSETQ. The ends were cut back, 2 bases at V and 4 bases at J, with 7 bases in the middle. The CDR3 region is CASSFDTGNTIYF. The DNA for the CDR3 is TGCGCCAGCAGCTTTGACACCGGAAACACCATATATTTT.

The rearrangement links TRBV5-6 to TRBJ1-1, with 9 bases that match TRBD1. The CDR3 totals 15 residues. J was trimmed by 5 bases and V by 2 bases; bases with no gene match: 7. Germline V gene lookup returns CDR1 SGHDT and CDR2 YYEEEE. The CDR3 reads CASSFYRGRWTEAFF. CDR3 DNA sequence: TGTGCCAGCAGCTTCTACAGGGGGCGGTGGACTGAAGCTTTCTTT.

V is TRBV20-1 and J is TRBJ1-4; 7 nucleotides align to TRBD1. The CDR3 is 11 residues long. The V gene end was trimmed by 0 bases and the J gene end by 17 bases; junction bases not matched to a gene: 6. The germline V gene encodes CDR1 DFQATT and CDR2 SNEGSKA (reference sequence). The CDR3 loop is CSARDRDSIFF. CDR3 sequence (DNA): TGCAGTGCTAGAGATCGGGACAGCATTTTTTTT.

The chain links TRBV30 to TRBJ2-7, with a weak D call TRBD1 (5 bases). In germline, CDR1 is GTSNPN, CDR2 SVGIG (reference sequence). CDR3 length equals 14 residues. V was cut by 2 bases and J by 3 bases, with 14 bases left in between. CDR3 protein: CAWSRWQGNYEQYF. DNA of the CDR3: TGTGCCTGGAGTCGTTGGCAGGGTAACTACGAGCAGTACTTC.

The chain couples TRBV6-1 to TRBJ2-2; a weak D match, TRBD1 (5 bases). Trimming took off 6 bases at V and 8 bases at J, with 10 bases between the two ends. Germline values: CDR1 MNHNS, CDR2 SASEGT. This CDR3 has 12 amino acids. The CDR3 sequence is CASRGRTGELFF. In nucleotides, the CDR3 is TGTGCCAGCAGGGGGCGCACAGGGGAGCTGTTTTTT.

V gene TRBV28 combines with J gene TRBJ1-6; no clear D. The V gene lost 5 bases and the J gene lost 7 bases, with 9 bases spanning the gap. CDR3 length equals 13 residues. The germline V gene has CDR1 MDHEN and CDR2 SYDVKM. In DNA form, the CDR3 reads TGTGCCAGCAGTCCTCAAGTAAATTCACCCCTCCACTTT. Amino acids: CASSPQVNSPLHF.

The V and J genes are TRBV2 and TRBJ1-1; D call uncertain. The CDR3 runs to 17 residues. V gave up 0 bases and J gave up 4 bases, with 18 bases separating them. Germline loops: CDR1 SNHLY, CDR2 FYNNEI. CDR3 DNA: TGTGCCAGCAGTGAAGCGCTAGAGGGAAAAGGGTTCACTGAAGCTTTCTTT. Translated: CASSEALEGKGFTEAFF.

The rearrangement links TRBV9 to TRBJ1-1; no definite D call. Germline V gives CDR1 SGDLS, CDR2 YYNGEE. The ends were cut back, 3 bases at V and 1 base at J, with 10 bases in the middle. The CDR3 length is 14 residues. CDR3 sequence: CASSAQRANTEAFF. The CDR3 DNA reads TGTGCCAGCAGCGCTCAACGTGCGAACACTGAAGCTTTCTTT.

This clone was picked up one time. The identical CDR3 is also encoded by other nucleotide sequences in the sample. V usage is TRBV9 and J usage is TRBJ2-7; weak D call: TRBD1 (5 bases). Per germline, CDR1 SGDLS and CDR2 YYNGEE. CDR3 length: 14 residues. V lost 0 bases and J 2 bases, leaving 9 bases between the germline ends. The CDR3 nucleotides are TGTGCCAGCAGCGTAGGGACAAAGCCCTACGAGCAGTACTTC. This codes for CASSVGTKPYEQYF.

The chain combines TRBV14 with TRBJ2-1; D gene unclear. The CDR3 length is 12 residues. Trimming pared 4 bases from V and 7 bases from J, leaving 8 bases between. Germline V gene lookup returns CDR1 SGHDN and CDR2 FVKESK. CDR3 loop: CASSLSWNEQFF. CDR3 sequence (DNA): TGTGCCAGCAGCCTCTCTTGGAATGAGCAGTTCTTC. The complete variable domain, with remaining parts taken from reference TRBV14 and TRBJ2-1, reads EAGVTQFPSHSVIEKGQTVTLRCDPISGHDNLYWYRRVMGKEIKFLLHFVKESKQDESGMPNNRFLAERTGGTYSTLKVQPAELEDSGVYFCASSLSWNEQFFGPGTRLTVL.

The rearrangement links TRBV5-1 to TRBJ2-1, with TRBD1 matching over 8 bases. Looked up from germline, CDR1 is SGHRS and CDR2 is YFSETQ. J lost 4 bases, V lost 4 bases, and 4 bases had no gene match. This CDR3 is built from 14 residues. The CDR3 DNA reads as TGCGCCAGCAGCAGTGGACAGGGATACAATGAGCAGTTCTTC. This gives the protein CASSSGQGYNEQFF. The entire variable domain, with the rest obtained from reference TRBV5-1 and TRBJ2-1, is as follows: KAGVTQTPRYLIKTRGQQVTLSCSPISGHRSVSWYQQTPGQGLQFLFEYFSETQRNKGNFPGRFSGRQFSNSRSEMNVSTLELGDSALYLCASSSGQGYNEQFFGPGTRLTVL.

The CDR3 DNA is TGTGCCAGCAGCGAGGGACGGGCCGCAGATACGCAGTATTTT. It yields the protein CASSEGRAADTQYF. The chain uses TRBV9 and TRBJ2-3; D possibly matches TRBD1 or TRBD2 (5 bases each). This CDR3 spans 14 amino acids. From germline, CDR1 is SGDLS and CDR2 YYNGEE. Trimming pared 3 bases from V and 4 bases from J, leaving 12 bases between.

This rearrangement joins TRBV10-3 to TRBJ2-1; D is undetermined. V lost 4 bases to trimming and J lost 5 bases, with 12 bases between them. Germline V gene lookup returns CDR1 ENHRY and CDR2 SYGVKD. The CDR3 is 14 amino acids. CDR3 in amino acids: CAISGAPLNNEQFF. Here the CDR3 DNA reads TGTGCCATCAGTGGTGCTCCACTGAACAATGAGCAGTTCTTC.